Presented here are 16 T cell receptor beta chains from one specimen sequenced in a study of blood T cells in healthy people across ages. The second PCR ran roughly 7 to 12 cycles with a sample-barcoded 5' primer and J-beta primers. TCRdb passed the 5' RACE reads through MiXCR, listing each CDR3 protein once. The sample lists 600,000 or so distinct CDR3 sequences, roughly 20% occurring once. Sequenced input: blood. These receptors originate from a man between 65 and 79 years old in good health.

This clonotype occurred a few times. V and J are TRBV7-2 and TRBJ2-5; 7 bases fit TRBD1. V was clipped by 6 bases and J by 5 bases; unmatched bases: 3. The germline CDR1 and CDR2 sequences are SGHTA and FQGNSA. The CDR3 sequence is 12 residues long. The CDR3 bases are TGTGCCAGCAGACCGGGACAGGAGACCCAGTACTTC. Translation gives CASRPGQETQYF.

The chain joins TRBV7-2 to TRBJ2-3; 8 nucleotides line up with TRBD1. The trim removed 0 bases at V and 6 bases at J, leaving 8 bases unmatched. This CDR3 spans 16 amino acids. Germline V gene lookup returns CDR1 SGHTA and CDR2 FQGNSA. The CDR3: CASSLAGAGGGDTQYF. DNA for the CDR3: TGTGCCAGCAGCTTAGCAGGGGCAGGGGGCGGGGATACGCAGTATTTT.

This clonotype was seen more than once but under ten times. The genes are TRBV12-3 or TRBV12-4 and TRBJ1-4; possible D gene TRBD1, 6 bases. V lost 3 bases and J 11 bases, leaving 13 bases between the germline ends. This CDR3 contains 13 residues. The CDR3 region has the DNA TGTGCCAGCAGTTTGGGGAGGGGGAGGAAACTGTTTTTT. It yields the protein CASSLGRGRKLFF.

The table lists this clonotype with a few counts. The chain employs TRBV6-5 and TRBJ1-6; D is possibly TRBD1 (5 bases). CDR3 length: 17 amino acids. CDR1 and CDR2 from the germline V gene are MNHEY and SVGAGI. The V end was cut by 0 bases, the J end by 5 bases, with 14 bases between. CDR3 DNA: TGTGCCAGCAGTTACTCAGGTCGGGGGGATGATAATTCACCCCTCCACTTT. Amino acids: CASSYSGRGDDNSPLHF.

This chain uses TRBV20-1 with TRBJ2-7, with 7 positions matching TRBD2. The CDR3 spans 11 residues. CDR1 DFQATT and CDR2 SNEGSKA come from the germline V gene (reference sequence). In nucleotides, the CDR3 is TGCAGGGGGGAGGGCCGAGTCGAGCAGTACTTC. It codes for CRGEGRVEQYF.

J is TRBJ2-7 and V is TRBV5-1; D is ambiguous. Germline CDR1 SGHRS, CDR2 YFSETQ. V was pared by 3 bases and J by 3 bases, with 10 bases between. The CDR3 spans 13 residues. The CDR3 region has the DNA TGCGCCAGCAGCTCACCTGGATACTACGAGCAGTACTTC. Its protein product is CASSSPGYYEQYF.

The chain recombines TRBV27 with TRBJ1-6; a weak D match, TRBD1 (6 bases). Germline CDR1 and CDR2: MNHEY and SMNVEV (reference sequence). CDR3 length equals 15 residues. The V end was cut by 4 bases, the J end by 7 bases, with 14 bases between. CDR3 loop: CASSSRGLLNSPLHF. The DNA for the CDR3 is TGTGCCAGCAGTTCCAGGGGTCTACTAAATTCACCCCTCCACTTT.

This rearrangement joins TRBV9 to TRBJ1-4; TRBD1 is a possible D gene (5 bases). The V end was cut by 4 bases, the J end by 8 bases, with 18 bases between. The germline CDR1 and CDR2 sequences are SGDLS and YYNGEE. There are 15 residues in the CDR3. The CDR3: CASSPRERGNEKLFF. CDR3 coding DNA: TGTGCCAGCAGCCCACGGGAACGGGGGAACGAAAAACTGTTTTTT.

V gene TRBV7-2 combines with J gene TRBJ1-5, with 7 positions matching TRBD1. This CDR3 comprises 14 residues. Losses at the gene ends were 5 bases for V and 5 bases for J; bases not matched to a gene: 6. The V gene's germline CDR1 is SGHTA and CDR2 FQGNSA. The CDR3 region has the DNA TGTGCCAGCAGCGGAGAGACAGGGTATCAGCCCCAGCATTTT. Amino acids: CASSGETGYQPQHF.

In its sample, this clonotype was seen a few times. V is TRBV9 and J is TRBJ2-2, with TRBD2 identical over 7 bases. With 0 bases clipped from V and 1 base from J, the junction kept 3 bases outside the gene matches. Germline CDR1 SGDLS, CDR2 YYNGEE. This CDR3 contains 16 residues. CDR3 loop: CASSVDLAVNTGELFF. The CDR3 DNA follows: TGTGCCAGCAGCGTAGATCTAGCGGTGAACACCGGGGAGCTGTTTTTT.

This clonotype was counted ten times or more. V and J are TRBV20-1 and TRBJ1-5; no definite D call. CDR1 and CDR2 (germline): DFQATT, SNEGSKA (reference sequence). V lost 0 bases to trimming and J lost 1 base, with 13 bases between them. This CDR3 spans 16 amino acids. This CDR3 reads CSARDTRKGSNQPQHF. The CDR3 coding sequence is TGCAGTGCTAGAGACACCCGTAAAGGGAGCAATCAGCCCCAGCATTTT.

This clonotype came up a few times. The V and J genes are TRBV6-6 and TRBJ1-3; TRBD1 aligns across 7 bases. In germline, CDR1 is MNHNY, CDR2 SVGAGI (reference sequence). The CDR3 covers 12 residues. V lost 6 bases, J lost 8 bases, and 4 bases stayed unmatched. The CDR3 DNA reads TGTGCCAGCAGACACAGGGGATACACCATATATTTT. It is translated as CASRHRGYTIYF.

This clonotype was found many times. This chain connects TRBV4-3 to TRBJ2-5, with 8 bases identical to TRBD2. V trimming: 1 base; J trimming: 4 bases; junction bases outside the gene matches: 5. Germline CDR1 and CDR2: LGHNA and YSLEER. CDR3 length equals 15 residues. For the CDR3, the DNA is TGCGCCAGCAGCCAAGGAATTAGCGGGACAGAGACCCAGTACTTC. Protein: CASSQGISGTETQYF.

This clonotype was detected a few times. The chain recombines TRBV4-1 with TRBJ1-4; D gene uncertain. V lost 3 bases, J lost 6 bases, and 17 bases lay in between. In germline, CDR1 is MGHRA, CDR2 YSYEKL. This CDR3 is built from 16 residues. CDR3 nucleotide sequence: TGCGCCAGCAGCCATCTAGTCGGCAGGAGCGATGAAAAACTGTTTTTT. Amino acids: CASSHLVGRSDEKLFF.

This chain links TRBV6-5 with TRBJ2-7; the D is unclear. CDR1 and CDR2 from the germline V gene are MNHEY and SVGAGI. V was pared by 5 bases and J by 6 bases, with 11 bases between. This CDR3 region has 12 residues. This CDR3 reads CASSPTKGEQYF. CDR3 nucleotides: TGTGCCAGCAGTCCCACCAAGGGCGAGCAGTACTTC.

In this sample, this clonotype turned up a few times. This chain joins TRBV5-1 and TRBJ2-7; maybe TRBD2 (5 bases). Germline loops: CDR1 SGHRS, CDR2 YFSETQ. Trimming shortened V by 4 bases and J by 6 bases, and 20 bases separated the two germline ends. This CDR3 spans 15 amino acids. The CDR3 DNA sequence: TGCGCCAGCAGCCGGGGAAAGACGGGGATGGCCGAGCAGTACTTC. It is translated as CASSRGKTGMAEQYF.